A selection of T cell receptor beta chains follows, all from one sample in a study of blood T cell repertoires in COVID-19. Sequenced by immunoSEQ multiplex PCR; TCRdb stores in-frame clones only, minus some. The table has about 140,000 clones, around 91% seen once. What was sequenced was peripheral blood. These TCRs come from a woman aged 55-69 years with active COVID-19. CDR3s include the opening cysteine and the closing phenylalanine or tryptophan. D genes are given only for firm matches. Only some rows state a clone size, as once, few, many or a class for expanded clones.

j_call clone_size d_call v_call cdr3_aa cdr3_nt
TRBJ2-5 NA NA TRBV7-9 CASSLGRPETQYF TGTGCCAGCAGCTTAGGCAGGCCAGAGACCCAGTACTTC
TRBJ1-6 NA NA TRBV14 CASSQNAYSPLHF TGTGCCAGCAGCCAAAACGCGTATTCACCCCTCCACTTT
TRBJ2-1 NA TRBD1 TRBV11-3 CASSLGRGQGVNEQFF TGTGCCAGCAGCTTAGGCAGGGGACAGGGAGTCAATGAGCAGTTCTTC
TRBJ2-1 NA NA TRBV5-1 CASSLATGSYNEQFF TGCGCCAGCAGCTTGGCAACGGGCTCCTACAATGAGCAGTTCTTC
TRBJ2-2 once NA TRBV28 CASSLSVLAYTGELFF TGTGCCAGCAGCCTATCAGTTCTAGCCTATACCGGGGAGCTGTTTTTT
TRBJ2-2 NA NA TRBV5-1 CASSLMSYAAANTGELFF TGCGCCAGCAGCTTGATGAGCTATGCGGCCGCTAACACCGGGGAGCTGTTTTTT
TRBJ2-1 once TRBD2 TRBV7-8 CASSIRLAELNNEQFF TGTGCCAGCAGCATCAGACTAGCGGAGCTTAACAATGAGCAGTTCTTC
TRBJ1-2 NA NA TRBV29-1 CSGLGGTYGYTF TGCAGCGGCCTTGGAGGAACCTATGGCTACACCTTC
TRBJ1-2 NA TRBD1 TRBV14 CASSQDWDRGLYGYTF TGTGCCAGCAGCCAAGATTGGGACAGGGGGCTATATGGCTACACCTTC
TRBJ2-7 NA TRBD1 TRBV7-3 CASSPGTGAEQYF TGTGCCAGCAGCCCCGGGACAGGGGCCGAGCAGTACTTC
TRBJ1-5 NA TRBD1 TRBV28 CASRLTGAQPQHF TGTGCCAGCAGGTTGACAGGGGCGCAGCCCCAGCATTTT
TRBJ1-1 NA NA TRBV4-2 CASSQAMGEDTEAFF TGTGCCAGCAGCCAAGCGATGGGGGAGGACACTGAAGCTTTCTTT
TRBJ2-3 once NA TRBV19 CASSVQGDTQYF TGTGCCAGTAGTGTCCAGGGAGATACGCAGTATTTT
TRBJ1-5 NA NA TRBV12-3/TRBV12-4 CASSFTGNQPQHF TGTGCCAGCAGTTTTACGGGGAATCAGCCCCAGCATTTT
TRBJ1-6 NA NA TRBV28 CASTDSYSPLHF TGTGCCAGCACTGACAGCTATTCACCCCTCCACTTT
TRBJ2-5 NA TRBD2 TRBV11-3 CASSLPQRGETQYF TGTGCCAGCAGCTTACCCCAGCGGGGGGAGACCCAGTACTTC
TRBJ1-5 once TRBD1 TRBV19 CASSIRQGARNQPQHF TGTGCCAGTAGTATCCGACAGGGGGCTCGGAATCAGCCCCAGCATTTT
TRBJ2-2 NA NA TRBV6-4 CASSDSYFANTGELFF TGTGCCAGCAGTGACTCTTATTTCGCGAACACCGGGGAGCTGTTTTTT
TRBJ1-1 NA NA TRBV9 CASSPGGLTEAFF TGTGCCAGCAGCCCCGGGGGTCTGACTGAAGCTTTCTTT
TRBJ1-1 few TRBD1 TRBV6-2/TRBV6-3 CASSPIHRGAEAFF TGTGCCAGCAGTCCGATACACAGGGGTGCTGAAGCTTTCTTT
TRBJ2-1 NA NA TRBV2 CASSTYNEQFF TGTGCCAGCAGCACCTACAATGAGCAGTTCTTC
TRBJ2-7 NA NA TRBV21-1 CAGVGQAFYEQYF TGTGCAGGGGTCGGACAGGCCTTCTACGAGCAGTACTTC
TRBJ2-5 NA TRBD1 TRBV7-2 CASSNRGQETQYF TGTGCCAGCAGCAACAGGGGGCAGGAGACCCAGTACTTC
TRBJ1-4 NA TRBD1 TRBV7-2 CASSPDRTTEKLFF TGTGCCAGCAGCCCGGACAGGACCACCGAAAAACTGTTTTTT
TRBJ1-2 NA TRBD1 TRBV6-5 CASSFTDRGYGYTF TGTGCCAGCAGTTTCACGGACAGGGGATATGGCTACACCTTC
TRBJ2-1 NA TRBD2 TRBV5-4 CASSLVGLAGVNPYNEQFF TGTGCCAGCAGCTTGGTTGGACTAGCGGGAGTAAACCCCTACAATGAGCAGTTCTTC
TRBJ1-6 NA TRBD1 TRBV10-3 CAINDRANSPLHF TGTGCCATCAACGACAGGGCCAATTCACCCCTCCACTTT
TRBJ1-1 many NA TRBV2 CASSASMNTEAFF TGTGCCAGCAGCGCGAGCATGAACACTGAAGCTTTCTTT
TRBJ1-5 NA TRBD1 TRBV12-5 CASGLTTPRDRGKQPQHF TGTGCTAGTGGTTTGACAACCCCCAGGGACAGGGGAAAGCAGCCCCAGCATTTT
TRBJ2-2 NA TRBD2 TRBV28 CASSSRRGGSNTGELFF TGTGCCAGCAGTTCCCGTCGGGGGGGGTCCAACACCGGGGAGCTGTTTTTT
TRBJ2-7 NA NA TRBV27 CASRGGTYEQYF TGTGCCAGCAGAGGGGGAACCTACGAGCAGTACTTC